A single sample gave rise to the 11 T cell receptor beta chains below, sequenced in a study of sequential checkpoint blockade in melanoma. As for treatment: randomized to nivolumab then ipilimumab (arm A) or the reverse (arm B). Clones were read by immunoSEQ multiplex PCR, and TCRdb kept only the in-frame ones, dropping some. The table has 25,000 to 35,000 clones, around 88% seen once. Sequencing used CD8+ T cells sorted from blood (inferred from file names), obtained from a patient given nivolumab and ipilimumab in sequence. The receptor source for this set is a human donor with melanoma.

The chain is built from TRBV7-9 and TRBJ2-1, with D possibly TRBD2 on 6 matching bases. The CDR3 runs to 16 residues. Trimming removed 1 base at V and 5 bases at J, with 15 bases between. The germline V gene encodes CDR1 SEHNR and CDR2 FQNEAQ (reference sequence). CDR3 DNA: TGTGCCAGCAGCTTAGGGTTGGCGGGACGGGACAATGAGCAGTTCTTC. It encodes CASSLGLAGRDNEQFF. The entire variable domain, with the rest obtained from reference TRBV7-9 and TRBJ2-1, is as follows: DTGVSQNPRHKITKRGQNVTFRCDPISEHNRLYWYRQTLGQGPEFLTYFQNEAQLEKSRLLSDRFSAERPKGSFSTLEIQRTEQGDSAMYLCASSLGLAGRDNEQFFGPGTRLTVL.

This clone appeared a few times. V usage is TRBV19 and J usage is TRBJ1-5; possible D gene TRBD1, 5 bases. CDR1 is LNHDA and CDR2 is SQIVND in the germline V gene (reference sequence). V was cut by 1 base and J by 6 bases, with 13 bases left in between. CDR3 length: 15 residues. The CDR3 here is CASSIAGRAGQPQHF. In nucleotides, the CDR3 is TGTGCCAGTAGTATAGCGGGCAGGGCAGGTCAGCCCCAGCATTTT.

The sample holds many counts of this clone. The chain is built from TRBV5-5 and TRBJ2-2, with D possibly matching TRBD2 (6 bases). Germline V gene lookup returns CDR1 SGHKS and CDR2 YYEKEE (reference sequence). This CDR3 comprises 18 residues. V was trimmed by 4 bases and J by 0 bases, leaving 19 bases between them. CDR3: CASSQGFASEPNTGELFF. The CDR3 bases are TGTGCCAGCAGCCAAGGGTTTGCTAGCGAACCGAACACCGGGGAGCTGTTTTTT.

This clone was seen a few times. The rearrangement uses TRBV7-2 and TRBJ1-1; 8 bases agree with TRBD1. The CDR3 length is 15 residues. Trimming took 3 bases from V and 1 from J; bases not matched to a gene: 4. The germline V gene has CDR1 SGHTA and CDR2 FQGNSA. This chain's CDR3 is CASSFSDRGNTEAFF. DNA of the CDR3: TGTGCCAGCAGCTTCTCCGACAGGGGGAACACTGAAGCTTTCTTT.

J is TRBJ2-7 and V is TRBV7-2, with D perhaps TRBD2 (6 bases). The V end lost 2 bases, the J end lost 2 bases, and 10 bases lay between the germline ends. Germline V gives CDR1 SGHTA, CDR2 FQGNSA. CDR3 length: 14 amino acids. The CDR3 DNA sequence: TGTGCCAGCAGCTTAACTAGCCGAACCTACGAGCAGTACTTC. It codes for CASSLTSRTYEQYF.

CDR3 residues: CASSPTGNTEAFF. The CDR3 nucleotides are TGTGCCAGCAGTCCTACAGGGAACACTGAAGCTTTCTTT. The V gene is TRBV27, the J gene TRBJ1-1, with D tentatively TRBD1 (5 bases). The CDR3 is 13 amino acids. Trimming pared 5 bases from V and 1 base from J, leaving 8 bases between. Germline CDR1 MNHEY, CDR2 SMNVEV (reference sequence).

This chain uses TRBV18 with TRBJ2-1; 12 positions agree with TRBD2. This CDR3 spans 17 amino acids. V shed 3 bases, J shed 10 bases, and the junction held 13 bases outside the gene matches. The germline V gene encodes CDR1 KGHSH and CDR2 LQKENI. CDR3 in amino acids: CASSPPKLAGGDGEQFF. Here the CDR3 DNA reads TGTGCCAGCTCACCCCCAAAACTAGCGGGGGGTGATGGGGAGCAGTTCTTC.

The V and J genes are TRBV5-4 and TRBJ1-2; TRBD1 aligns across 8 bases. The V gene end was trimmed by 4 bases and the J gene end by 8 bases; junction bases not matched to a gene: 4. CDR3 length: 12 amino acids. Germline V gene lookup returns CDR1 SGHNT and CDR2 YYREEE (reference sequence). The CDR3 DNA reads TGTGCCAGCAGCATACAGGGGGTCGGCTACACCTTC. It specifies CASSIQGVGYTF.

This rearrangement joins TRBV7-9 to TRBJ2-1; no clear D gene. V was pared by 4 bases and J by 8 bases, with 24 bases between. Germline CDR1 and CDR2: SEHNR and FQNEAQ (reference sequence). The CDR3 runs 17 residues. The CDR3 region has the DNA TGTGCCAGCAGCTATTCCCGGGTCCCCCTCTTGAACGATGAGCAGTTCTTC. Encoded protein: CASSYSRVPLLNDEQFF.

The V gene is TRBV2, the J gene TRBJ1-5; 11 nucleotides match TRBD1. Germline V CDR1 and CDR2: SNHLY, FYNNEI. Trimming cost V 11 bases and J 1 base; bases outside gene matches: 7. The CDR3 runs to 15 residues. Here the CDR3 reads CARAGDRGSNQPQHF. The CDR3 nucleotides are TGTGCCCGAGCCGGGGACAGGGGGAGCAATCAGCCCCAGCATTTT.

On this clone: Since the CDR3 does not end with the conserved phenylalanine or tryptophan, this likely comes from a read error. No DNA is shown, since the ends of the CDR3 on it are uncertain; the CDR3 is the one TCRdb lists. This chain connects TRBV7-9 to TRBJ1-2; TRBD1, the table's D call, was not compared with the DNA. The CDR3 sequence runs 11 residues, both termini included. The germline V gene encodes CDR1 SEHNR and CDR2 FQNEAQ (reference sequence). The CDR3 loop reads CASSLGRGLAL.